The T cell receptor (beta chain) under discussion was sequenced for a study of T cell responses to AZD1222 COVID-19 vaccine. The study, taken as a whole, reports: Just a handful of AZD1222 recipients tested seropositive at baseline. Spike-specific TCR breadth and depth were elevated following two AZD1222 doses.

The germline CDR1 and CDR2 sequences are SGHRS and YFSETQ. With V trimmed by 3 bases and J by 11 bases, 14 bases remained unmatched. The CDR3 has 16 residues. Concerning this clone itself: The target antigen is unknown.

Sequencing used immunoSEQ multiplex PCR; TCRdb keeps in-frame clones, though not all of them. The data show some 150,000 clones, approximately 95% seen once. The V gene is TRBV5-1, the J gene TRBJ1-1; 12 bases line up with TRBD1. The sequences come from peripheral blood, collected on day 0 of MenACWY control vaccination. The TCR comes from an adult in good health. The CDR3 region is CASSWVAPGQGARAFF. CDR3 bases: TGCGCCAGCAGCTGGGTGGCCCCGGGACAGGGGGCCAGGGCTTTCTTT. The full variable domain, its missing parts supplied by reference TRBV5-1 and TRBJ1-1, is KAGVTQTPRYLIKTRGQQVTLSCSPISGHRSVSWYQQTPGQGLQFLFEYFSETQRNKGNFPGRFSGRQFSNSRSEMNVSTLELGDSALYLCASSWVAPGQGARAFFGQGTRLTVV.